The clone carrying this T cell receptor beta chain came up a few times. This specimen belongs to a study of blood T cell repertoires in COVID-19. Study details: Specimens from acute and convalescent COVID-19 originated in the United States, Italy and Spain. PBMCs, B-cell-depleted T cells, or T cells provided the cDNA or gDNA that made up the material.

Per the germline V gene, CDR1 is SQVTM and CDR2 is ANQGSEA. CDR3 length: 14 residues. V lost 4 bases, J lost 4 bases, and 7 bases stayed unmatched. Per the original methods: Using reference gene primer amplification, nucleated cell counts were estimated. Libraries were prepared by immunoSEQ multiplex PCR; TCRdb keeps only in-frame clonotypes and omits some of them. V and J calls and clone size are as listed in that table; D and trimming were resolved from the DNA. The data contain about 220,000 clones, more than 65% of them singletons. The receptor was derived from a woman aged 25 to 39 who had recovered from COVID-19. What was sequenced was peripheral blood. J is TRBJ1-5 and V is TRBV29-1, with 7 nucleotides matching TRBD1. This CDR3 is CSVVTGQANQPQHF. The CDR3 DNA reads TGCAGCGTTGTGACTGGACAGGCGAATCAGCCCCAGCATTTT.